This T cell receptor (beta chain) was sequenced for a study of neurological immune-mediated disorders. CDR1 MNHEY and CDR2 SVGAGI come from the germline V gene. The CDR3 sequence is 13 residues long. V dropped 2 bases and J dropped 8 bases, with 10 bases sitting between them. This clonotype has ten or more counts. The unsorted libraries were generated from a total of 2 million PBMCs, which had been stored in RNAlater at -80 C. 5'RACE with 10-nucleotide random UMIs produced the cDNA. MiXCR, run by TCRdb on the 5' RACE reads, gives a single entry per CDR3 protein. The sample lists approximately 68,000 distinct CDR3 sequences, 4.8% seen once, with 2% to 2.5% in the top ten.

The receptor was derived from a woman in her sixties or seventies with multiple sclerosis. This chain joins TRBV6-5 and TRBJ2-1; D is perhaps TRBD1 (6 bases). The sequenced sample consisted of PBMCs. DNA for the CDR3: TGTGCCAGCAGTTACGGACAGCGAGATGAGCAGTTCTTC. It yields the protein CASSYGQRDEQFF.